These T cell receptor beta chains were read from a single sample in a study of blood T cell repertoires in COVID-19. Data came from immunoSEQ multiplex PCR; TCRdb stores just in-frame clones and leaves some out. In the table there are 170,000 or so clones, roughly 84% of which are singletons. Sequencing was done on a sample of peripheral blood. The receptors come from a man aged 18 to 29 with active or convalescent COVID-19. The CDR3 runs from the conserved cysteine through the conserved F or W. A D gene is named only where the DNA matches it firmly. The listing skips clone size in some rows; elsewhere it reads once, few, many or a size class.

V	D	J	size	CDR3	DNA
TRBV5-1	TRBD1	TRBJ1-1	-	CASSLIGQAFTEAFF	TGCGCCAGCAGCTTGATTGGACAGGCGTTCACTGAAGCTTTCTTT
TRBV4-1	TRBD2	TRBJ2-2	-	CASSQYGGRRTGELFF	TGCGCCAGCAGCCAGTACGGGGGGAGGAGGACCGGGGAGCTGTTTTTT
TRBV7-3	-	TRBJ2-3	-	CASSFGLITDTQYF	TGTGCCAGCAGCTTTGGACTGATCACAGATACGCAGTATTTT
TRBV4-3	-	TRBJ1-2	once	CASSQEMRQSYGYTF	TGCGCCAGCAGCCAAGAGATGAGACAGAGCTATGGCTACACCTTC
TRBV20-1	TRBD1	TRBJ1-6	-	CSASRTGGSPLHF	TGCAGTGCTAGTCGGACAGGGGGTTCACCCCTCCACTTT
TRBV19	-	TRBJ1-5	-	CASTASGDQPQHF	TGTGCCAGTACCGCCAGCGGGGATCAGCCCCAGCATTTT
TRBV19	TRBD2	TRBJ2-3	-	CASRSGGSGLEAQMVQYF	TGTGCCAGTAGATCGGGGGGATCGGGACTAGAGGCACAGATGGTGCAGTATTTT
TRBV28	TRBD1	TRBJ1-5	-	CASSLRTGLSNQPQHF	TGTGCCAGCAGTTTACGGACAGGACTTAGCAATCAGCCCCAGCATTTT
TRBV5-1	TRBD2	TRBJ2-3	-	CASSTGTSGSTDTQYF	TGCGCCAGCAGCACAGGGACTAGCGGCTCCACAGATACGCAGTATTTT
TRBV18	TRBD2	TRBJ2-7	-	CASSRTSIGRYEQYF	TGTGCCAGCTCCCGGACTAGTATTGGCCGATACGAGCAGTACTTC
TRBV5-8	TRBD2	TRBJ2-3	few	CASSFRLAGVPDTQYF	TGTGCCAGCAGCTTCCGCCTAGCGGGAGTACCAGATACGCAGTATTTT
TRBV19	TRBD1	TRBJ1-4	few	CASSIQGVGEKLFF	TGTGCCAGTAGTATACAGGGGGTTGGTGAAAAACTGTTTTTT
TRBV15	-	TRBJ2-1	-	CATAGPADNDNEQFF	TGTGCCACCGCGGGTCCGGCCGACAATGACAATGAGCAGTTCTTC
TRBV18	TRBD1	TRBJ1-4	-	CASSPDRESEKLFF	TGTGCCAGCTCACCTGACAGGGAGTCGGAAAAACTGTTTTTT
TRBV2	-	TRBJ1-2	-	CASSEVAGHYGYTF	TGTGCCAGCAGTGAAGTGGCAGGCCACTATGGCTACACCTTC
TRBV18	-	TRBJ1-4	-	CASSQDRTNEKLFF	TGTGCCAGCTCACAGGACAGAACTAATGAAAAACTGTTTTTT
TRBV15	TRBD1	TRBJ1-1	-	CATSRDRGRSEAFF	TGTGCCACCAGCCGAGACAGGGGGCGATCTGAAGCTTTCTTT
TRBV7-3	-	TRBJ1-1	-	CASSLNRVSNTEAFF	TGTGCCAGCAGCCTAAACAGGGTATCGAACACTGAAGCTTTCTTT
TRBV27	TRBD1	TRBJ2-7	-	CASSPGTATYEQYF	TGTGCCAGCAGTCCCGGGACAGCAACCTACGAGCAGTACTTC
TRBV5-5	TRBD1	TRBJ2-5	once	CASSLQGARETQYF	TGTGCCAGCAGCCTACAGGGGGCTCGGGAGACCCAGTACTTC
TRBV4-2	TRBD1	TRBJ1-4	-	CASSPQGTVANEKLFF	TGTGCCAGCAGCCCGCAGGGGACAGTTGCTAATGAAAAACTGTTTTTT
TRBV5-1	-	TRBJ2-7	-	CASSSSRESYEQYF	TGCGCCAGCAGCTCATCCAGGGAATCCTACGAGCAGTACTTC
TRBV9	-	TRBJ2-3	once	CASSASRATQYF	TGTGCCAGCAGCGCGTCCCGAGCTACGCAGTATTTT
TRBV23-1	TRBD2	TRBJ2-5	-	CASPSGLSLRLRGSGGETQYF	TGCGCCAGCCCCTCGGGACTCTCCCTCCGACTACGCGGAAGCGGGGGGGAGACCCAGTACTTC
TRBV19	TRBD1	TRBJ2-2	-	CASSPRDSSNTGELFF	TGTGCCAGTAGTCCCCGGGACAGCTCGAACACCGGGGAGCTGTTTTTT
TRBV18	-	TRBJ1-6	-	CASSRSGDNSPLHF	TGTGCCAGCTCCAGGAGCGGGGACAATTCACCCCTCCACTTT
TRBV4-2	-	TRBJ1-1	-	CASSQERLQNTEAFF	TGTGCCAGCAGCCAAGAGAGACTCCAGAACACTGAAGCTTTCTTT
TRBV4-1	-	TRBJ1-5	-	CASSQPGGNQPQHF	TGCGCCAGCAGCCAACCCGGGGGGAATCAGCCCCAGCATTTT
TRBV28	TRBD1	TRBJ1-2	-	CASSLDRGRLDYGYTF	TGTGCCAGCAGTTTAGACAGGGGGCGCTTGGACTATGGCTACACCTTC
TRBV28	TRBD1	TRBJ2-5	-	CASRRQGQETQYF	TGTGCCAGCAGACGACAGGGGCAAGAGACCCAGTACTTC
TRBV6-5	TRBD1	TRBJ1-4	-	CASSLQDRADEKLFF	TGTGCCAGCAGTCTTCAGGACAGGGCCGATGAAAAACTGTTTTTT
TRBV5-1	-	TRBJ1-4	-	CASSLGATGTNEKLFF	TGCGCCAGCAGCTTGGGGGCTACAGGGACTAATGAAAAACTGTTTTTT
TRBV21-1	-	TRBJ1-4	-	CASSRGTAFNEKLFF	TGTGCCAGCAGCAGAGGGACAGCTTTTAATGAAAAACTGTTTTTT
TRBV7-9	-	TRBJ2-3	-	CASSSSGDTQYF	TGTGCCAGCAGCTCCTCCGGAGATACGCAGTATTTT
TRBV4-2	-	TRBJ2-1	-	CASSPSGTLDEQFF	TGTGCCAGCAGCCCCTCCGGGACTTTGGATGAGCAGTTCTTC
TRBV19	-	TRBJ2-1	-	CASSIPSGQRSYNEQFF	TGTGCCAGTAGTATCCCGAGCGGGCAACGATCTTACAATGAGCAGTTCTTC
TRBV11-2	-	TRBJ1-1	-	CASSLVGRVGAFF	TGTGCCAGCAGCTTAGTGGGCAGGGTGGGAGCTTTCTTT
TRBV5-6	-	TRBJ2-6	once	CASSFQTNVLTF	TGTGCCAGCAGCTTCCAAACCAACGTCCTGACTTTC
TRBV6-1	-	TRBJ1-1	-	CASSERPGETEAFF	TGTGCCAGCAGTGAACGGCCCGGGGAGACTGAAGCTTTCTTT